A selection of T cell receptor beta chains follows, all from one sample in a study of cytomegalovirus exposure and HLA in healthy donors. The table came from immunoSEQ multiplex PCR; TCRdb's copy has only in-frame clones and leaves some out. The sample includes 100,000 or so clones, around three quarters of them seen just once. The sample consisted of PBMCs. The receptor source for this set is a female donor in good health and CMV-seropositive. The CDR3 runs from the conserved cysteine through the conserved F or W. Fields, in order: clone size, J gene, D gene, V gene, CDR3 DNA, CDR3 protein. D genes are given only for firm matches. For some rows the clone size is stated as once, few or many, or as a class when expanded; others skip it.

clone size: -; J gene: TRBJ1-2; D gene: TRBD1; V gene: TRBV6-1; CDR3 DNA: TGTGCCAGCAGCGACAGGGGAGGCGGCTATGGCTACACCTTC; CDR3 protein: CASSDRGGGYGYTF
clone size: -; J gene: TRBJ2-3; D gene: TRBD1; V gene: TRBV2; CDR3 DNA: TGTGCCACCAAGACGACAGGGGAATTT; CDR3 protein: CATKTTGEF
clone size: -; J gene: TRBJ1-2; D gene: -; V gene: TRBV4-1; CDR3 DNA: TGCGCCAGCAGCACGACAGAGAACTATGGCTACACCTTC; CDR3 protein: CASSTTENYGYTF
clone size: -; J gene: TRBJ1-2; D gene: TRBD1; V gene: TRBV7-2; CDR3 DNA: TGTGCCAGCAGCTTACAGGGGGGTCAAGGTGGCTACACCTTC; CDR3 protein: CASSLQGGQGGYTF
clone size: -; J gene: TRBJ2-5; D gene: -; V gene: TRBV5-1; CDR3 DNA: TGCGCCAGCAGCTTGAGGAGGGAGTTAGGGGAGACCCAGTACTTC; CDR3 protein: CASSLRRELGETQYF
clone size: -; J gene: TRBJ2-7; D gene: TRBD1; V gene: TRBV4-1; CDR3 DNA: TGCGCCAGCAGCCAAGCCCCAGGGGGACACTACGAGCAGTACTTC; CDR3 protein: CASSQAPGGHYEQYF
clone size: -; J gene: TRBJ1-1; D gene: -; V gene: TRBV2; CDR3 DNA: TGTGCCAGCAGAATCGACCTGACAGAGGTGAACACTGAAGCTTTCTTT; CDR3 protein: CASRIDLTEVNTEAFF
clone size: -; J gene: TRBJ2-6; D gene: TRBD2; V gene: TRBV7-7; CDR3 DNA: TGTGCCAGCAGCCCCCTGTCGGGAGGAGCTGGGGCCAACGGCCTGACTTTC; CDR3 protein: CASSPLSGGAGANGLTF
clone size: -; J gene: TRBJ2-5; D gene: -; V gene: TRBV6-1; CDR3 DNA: TGTGCCAGCAGTGACCTCCTATTGCGGGAGACCCAGTACTTC; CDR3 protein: CASSDLLLRETQYF
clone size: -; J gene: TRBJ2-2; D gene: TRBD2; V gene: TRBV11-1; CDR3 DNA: TGTGCCAGCAGCCCCGGGACTAGCCCTTTAGCCGGGGAGCTGTTTTTT; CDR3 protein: CASSPGTSPLAGELFF
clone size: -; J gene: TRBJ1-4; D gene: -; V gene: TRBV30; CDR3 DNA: TGTGCCTGGAGGACTACCGGGACATCTAATGAAAAACTGTTTTTT; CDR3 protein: CAWRTTGTSNEKLFF
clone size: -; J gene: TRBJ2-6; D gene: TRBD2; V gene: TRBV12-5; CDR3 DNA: TGTGCTAGCTCACGGGGGGATTTTGGGGCCAACGTCCTGACTTTC; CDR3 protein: CASSRGDFGANVLTF
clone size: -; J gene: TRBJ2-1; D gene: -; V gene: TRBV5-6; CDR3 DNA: TGTGCCAGCAGCATGGAGGCGGGGGCATACAATGAGCAGTTCTTC; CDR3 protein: CASSMEAGAYNEQFF
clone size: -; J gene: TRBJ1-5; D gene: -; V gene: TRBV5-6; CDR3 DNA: TGTGCCAGCAGCTTAAGGGGTGGGAGGAGCAATCAGCCCCAGCATTTT; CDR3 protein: CASSLRGGRSNQPQHF
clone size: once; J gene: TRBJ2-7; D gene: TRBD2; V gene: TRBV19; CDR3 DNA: TGTGCCAGTAGTCGCCGGGGAGGGCTGTCCTACGAGCAGTACTTC; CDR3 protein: CASSRRGGLSYEQYF
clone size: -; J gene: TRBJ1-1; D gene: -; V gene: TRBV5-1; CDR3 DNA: TGCGCCAGCAGCTCATACAACGATGGACAGATAAAAGCTTTCTTT; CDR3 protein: CASSSYNDGQIKAFF
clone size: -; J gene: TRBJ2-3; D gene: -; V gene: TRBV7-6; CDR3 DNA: TGTGCCAGCAGCTTAGGGGCCGTAGGGGCCTCCGCAGATACGCAGTATTTT; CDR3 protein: CASSLGAVGASADTQYF
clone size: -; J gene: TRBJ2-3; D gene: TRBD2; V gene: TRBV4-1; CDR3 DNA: TGCGCCAGCAGCCAAGAACCGCTAGCGGGTCGCACAGATACGCAGTATTTT; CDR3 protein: CASSQEPLAGRTDTQYF
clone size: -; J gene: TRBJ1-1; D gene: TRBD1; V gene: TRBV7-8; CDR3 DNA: TGTGCCAGCAGCTCCCGGACAGGGATAAAGAACACTGAAGCTTTCTTT; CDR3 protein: CASSSRTGIKNTEAFF
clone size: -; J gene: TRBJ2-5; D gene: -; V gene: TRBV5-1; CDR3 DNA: TGCGCCAGCAGCTTGGGATCAGGCCAAGAGACCCAGTACTTC; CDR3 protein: CASSLGSGQETQYF
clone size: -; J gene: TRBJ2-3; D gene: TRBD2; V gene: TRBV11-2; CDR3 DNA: TGTGCCAGCAGCTTAGGCGGTAGCGGGGCGGAAGATACGCAGTATTTT; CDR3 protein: CASSLGGSGAEDTQYF
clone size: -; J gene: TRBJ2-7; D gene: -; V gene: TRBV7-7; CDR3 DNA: TGTGCCAGCAGCTGGGCGGTCGAGGGCGAGCAGTACTTC; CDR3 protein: CASSWAVEGEQYF
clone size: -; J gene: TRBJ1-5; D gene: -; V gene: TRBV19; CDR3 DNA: TGTGCCGTGGGCGGGGGGCGACGGCAGCCCCAGCATTTT; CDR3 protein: CAVGGGRRQPQHF
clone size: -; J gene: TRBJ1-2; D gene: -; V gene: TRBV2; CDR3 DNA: TGTGCCAGCAGACAGGCCCTCCGCTACACCTTC; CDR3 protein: CASRQALRYTF
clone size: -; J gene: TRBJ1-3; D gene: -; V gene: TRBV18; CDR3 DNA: TGTGCCAGCTCACCACGACAGGTAGTTGGAAACACCATATATTTT; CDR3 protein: CASSPRQVVGNTIYF
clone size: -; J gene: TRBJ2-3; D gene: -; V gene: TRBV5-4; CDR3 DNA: TGTGCCAGCAGCCACGTGGGGGGAGGTAAAGATACGCAGTATTTT; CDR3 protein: CASSHVGGGKDTQYF
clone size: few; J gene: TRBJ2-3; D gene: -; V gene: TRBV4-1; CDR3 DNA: TGCGCCAGCAGCCAGGACGGGCAGGGTTATAATACGCAGTATTTT; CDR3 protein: CASSQDGQGYNTQYF
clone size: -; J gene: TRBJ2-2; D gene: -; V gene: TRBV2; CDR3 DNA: TGTGCCAGCAGCCCCCGAGTGGGAGGCACCGGGGAGCTGTTTTTT; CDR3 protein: CASSPRVGGTGELFF
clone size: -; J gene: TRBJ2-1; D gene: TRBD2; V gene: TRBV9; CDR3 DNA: TGTGCCAGCAGTCGGACTAGCGGGGAGAGCTCCTACAATGAGCAGTTCTTC; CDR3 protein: CASSRTSGESSYNEQFF
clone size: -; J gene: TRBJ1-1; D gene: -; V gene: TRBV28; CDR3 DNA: TGTGCCAGCATCCTAACGAAGGCTCCGGGCACTGAAGCTTTCTTT; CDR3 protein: CASILTKAPGTEAFF
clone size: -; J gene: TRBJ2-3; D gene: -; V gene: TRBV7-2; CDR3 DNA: TGTGCCAGCACTAGTTACTCCACAGATACGCAGTATTTT; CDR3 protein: CASTSYSTDTQYF
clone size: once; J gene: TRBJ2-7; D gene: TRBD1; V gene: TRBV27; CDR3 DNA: TGTGCCAGCAGCAGCCGGGACAGGGCCAACGAGCAGTACTTC; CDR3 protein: CASSSRDRANEQYF
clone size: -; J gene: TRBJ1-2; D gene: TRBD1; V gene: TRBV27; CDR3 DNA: TGTGCCAGCGGAACTCACGACAGGGGGCACGTTAACTATGGCTACACCTTC; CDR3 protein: CASGTHDRGHVNYGYTF
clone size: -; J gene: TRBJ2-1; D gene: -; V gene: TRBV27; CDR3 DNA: TGTGCCAGCAGGCTAAGAGGCCAGAGCGTATACTCCTACAATGAGCAGTTCTTC; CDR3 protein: CASRLRGQSVYSYNEQFF